These T cell receptor beta chains were read from a single sample in a study of blood T cell repertoires in COVID-19. Profiled with immunoSEQ multiplex PCR; TCRdb holds only in-frame clones, not every one. This table has some 330,000 clones, about 89% appearing once. The sample taken for sequencing was PBMCs or T cells enriched from blood (not recorded which). The receptors derive from a man in his forties in a cohort exposed to, infected with or recovered from COVID-19 (not recorded which). Both conserved end residues are part of each CDR3. Fields, in order: J gene, clone size, D gene, V gene, CDR3 protein, CDR3 DNA. D genes are given only for firm matches. The size of a clone is reported for some rows only, either as once, few or many, or as a class for expanded clones.

>TRBJ1-1|.|.|TRBV13
CASSLNSEAFF
TGTGCCAGCAGCCTAAACTCTGAAGCTTTCTTT
>TRBJ1-1|.|.|TRBV18
CASCRVTNTEAFF
TGTGCCAGCTGCAGGGTCACGAACACTGAAGCTTTCTTT
>TRBJ1-1|.|TRBD1|TRBV28
CASTDGQAPTEAFF
TGTGCCAGCACCGACGGACAGGCCCCCACTGAAGCTTTCTTT
>TRBJ1-3|once|.|TRBV19
CASSTPLGQLGGNTIYF
TGTGCCAGTAGCACTCCTCTCGGACAGTTGGGCGGAAACACCATATATTTT
>TRBJ2-7|.|.|TRBV28
CASSHPTGDYEQYF
TGTGCCAGCAGTCACCCGACAGGAGACTACGAGCAGTACTTC
>TRBJ2-5|.|.|TRBV19
CASSTASEPREWYF
TGTGCCAGTAGTACGGCTAGCGAACCGAGAGAGTGGTACTTC
>TRBJ2-1|.|TRBD2|TRBV7-9
CASSLVAGAINEQFF
TGTGCCAGCAGCTTAGTAGCGGGAGCTATCAATGAGCAGTTCTTC
>TRBJ1-2|.|.|TRBV6-5
CASSYSPANYGYTF
TGTGCCAGCAGTTACTCTCCAGCTAACTATGGCTACACCTTC
>TRBJ1-4|.|.|TRBV27
CASSPNPEVNEKLFF
TGTGCCAGCAGTCCCAACCCGGAGGTCAATGAAAAACTGTTTTTT
>TRBJ2-3|.|TRBD1|TRBV6-5
CASSYTGQSTDTQYF
TGTGCCAGCAGTTACACGGGACAGAGCACAGATACGCAGTATTTT
>TRBJ2-7|once|TRBD1|TRBV3-1/TRBV3-2
CASSPPGGTGDYEQYF
TGTGCCAGCAGCCCCCCGGGGGGGACAGGGGACTACGAGCAGTACTTC
>TRBJ2-3|.|TRBD2|TRBV19
CASSIVSSGRGTDTQYF
TGTGCCAGTAGTATTGTGTCCAGCGGGAGAGGCACAGATACGCAGTATTTT
>TRBJ2-1|once|TRBD2|TRBV30
CAWSVLGRVEEQFF
TGTGCCTGGAGTGTATTAGGGAGGGTGGAGGAGCAGTTCTTC
>TRBJ1-2|.|TRBD1|TRBV19
CASSISQGANYGYTF
TGTGCCAGTAGTATTAGCCAGGGGGCTAACTATGGCTACACCTTC
>TRBJ1-2|.|.|TRBV19
CASSISGAGGYTF
TGTGCCAGTAGTATTTCAGGGGCTGGTGGCTACACCTTC
>TRBJ2-5|once|TRBD1|TRBV5-1
CASSLVGGAGETQYF
TGCGCCAGCAGCTTGGTAGGGGGCGCAGGAGAGACCCAGTACTTC
>TRBJ2-2|.|.|TRBV5-1
CASSLPTENTGELFF
TGCGCCAGCAGCTTGCCGACAGAGAACACCGGGGAGCTGTTTTTT
>TRBJ1-5|.|.|TRBV6-4
CASPSQPQHF
TGTGCCAGCCCCTCTCAGCCCCAGCATTTT
>TRBJ2-2|once|TRBD2|TRBV7-8
CASSKGLANTGELFF
TGTGCCAGCAGCAAGGGACTAGCGAACACCGGGGAGCTGTTTTTT
>TRBJ2-5|.|TRBD2|TRBV6-5
CASSHVAGGRETQYF
TGTGCCAGCAGCCACGTGGCGGGAGGGCGAGAGACCCAGTACTTC
>TRBJ1-1|.|.|TRBV6-1
CASSEARGQITGAFF
TGTGCCAGCAGTGAAGCAAGAGGGCAAATAACAGGGGCTTTCTTT
>TRBJ2-3|.|TRBD2|TRBV30
CAWSDSGSTQYF
TGTGCCTGGAGTGATAGCGGGAGTACGCAGTATTTT
>TRBJ2-1|.|TRBD1|TRBV5-4
CASSLGTGVSRQFF
TGTGCCAGCAGCTTGGGGACAGGGGTATCACGGCAGTTCTTC
>TRBJ2-2|.|.|TRBV19
CASSIARGTGELFF
TGTGCCAGTAGTATAGCCAGGGGCACCGGGGAGCTGTTTTTT
>TRBJ1-3|.|.|TRBV19
CASSIDSLFLHSGNTIYF
TGTGCCAGTAGTATTGACAGTCTATTCCTTCACTCTGGAAACACCATATATTTT
>TRBJ1-3|.|TRBD1|TRBV29-1
CSVREQGAGGNTIYF
TGCAGCGTTAGGGAACAGGGGGCAGGAGGAAACACCATATATTTT
>TRBJ2-5|.|.|TRBV11-1
CASSSSAGPRGETQYF
TGTGCCAGCAGTAGTTCGGCGGGACCCCGGGGAGAGACCCAGTACTTC
>TRBJ1-5|.|.|TRBV2
CASSEGHSNQPQHF
TGTGCCAGCAGTGAAGGGCATAGCAATCAGCCCCAGCATTTT
>TRBJ1-6|few|TRBD1|TRBV5-5
CASSARTGGDSPLHF
TGTGCCAGCAGCGCGAGGACAGGGGGCGATTCACCCCTCCACTTT
>TRBJ1-4|.|.|TRBV28
CASLRLGTDEKLFF
TGTGCCAGCCTCCGGTTGGGCACGGATGAAAAACTGTTTTTT
>TRBJ1-6|.|.|TRBV28
CASSSYTPDNSPLHF
TGTGCCAGCAGTTCTTATACGCCAGATAATTCACCCCTCCACTTT
>TRBJ2-2|.|TRBD2|TRBV2
CASTGRESGGELFF
TGTGCCAGCACCGGGAGGGAAAGCGGCGGGGAGCTGTTTTTT
>TRBJ1-2|.|TRBD1|TRBV18
CASSPPSIQFRGPGGYTF
TGTGCCAGCTCACCACCGAGTATACAATTTAGGGGGCCGGGCGGCTACACCTTC
>TRBJ1-2|.|.|TRBV3-1/TRBV3-2
CASSQVSGVYGYTF
TGTGCCAGCAGCCAAGTATCGGGGGTCTATGGCTACACCTTC
>TRBJ2-1|.|TRBD2|TRBV4-2
CASSLGLAGGPLRYNEQFF
TGTGCCAGCAGCCTTGGACTAGCGGGAGGGCCATTGAGATACAATGAGCAGTTCTTC
>TRBJ2-7|.|.|TRBV2
CASRARAPLSGEQYF
TGTGCCAGCAGGGCTCGAGCCCCTCTCTCGGGCGAGCAGTACTTC
>TRBJ2-7|.|.|TRBV21-1
CASSKGISSYEQYF
TGTGCCAGCAGCAAAGGTATATCCTCCTACGAGCAGTACTTC
>TRBJ1-5|.|TRBD1|TRBV23-1
CASDYDRESNQPQHF
TGCGCCAGCGACTACGACAGGGAGAGCAATCAGCCCCAGCATTTT
>TRBJ2-3|.|TRBD2|TRBV19
CASSPWTSGRVDTQYF
TGTGCCAGTAGTCCATGGACTAGCGGGAGGGTTGATACGCAGTATTTT
>TRBJ2-1|once|.|TRBV27
CASRASRGNEQFF
TGTGCCAGCCGTGCCAGCCGGGGCAATGAGCAGTTCTTC
>TRBJ2-1|.|TRBD2|TRBV14
CASSPAGGAGTGEQFF
TGTGCCAGCAGCCCTGCGGGGGGAGCCGGCACGGGGGAGCAGTTCTTC
>TRBJ2-3|.|.|TRBV27
CASARGGADTQYF
TGTGCCAGCGCGCGGGGTGGGGCAGATACGCAGTATTTT
>TRBJ1-5|once|.|TRBV19
CASSIDGRGGQPQHF
TGTGCCAGTAGTATAGATGGCAGGGGCGGTCAGCCCCAGCATTTT
>TRBJ1-3|.|.|TRBV18
CASSPEYSGNTIYF
TGTGCCAGCTCACCGGAGTACTCTGGAAACACCATATATTTT
>TRBJ2-1|.|TRBD2|TRBV28
CASSLYLAGGHEQFF
TGTGCCAGCAGTTTATATCTAGCGGGAGGCCATGAGCAGTTCTTC
>TRBJ1-2|.|TRBD1|TRBV18
CASSPRLSPGQTDYGYTF
TGTGCCAGCTCACCACGTTTGTCCCCGGGACAGACAGACTATGGCTACACCTTC
>TRBJ2-1|.|TRBD2|TRBV4-1
CATRTSVGEDEQFF
TGCGCCACCCGGACTAGCGTGGGAGAGGATGAGCAGTTCTTC
>TRBJ1-3|.|.|TRBV29-1
CSVEVGGRNTIYF
TGCAGCGTTGAAGTAGGGGGACGAAACACCATATATTTT
>TRBJ1-2|.|.|TRBV11-1
CASSTGHQRGGYTF
TGTGCCAGCAGCACGGGACACCAAAGGGGTGGCTACACCTTC
>TRBJ2-1|.|TRBD2|TRBV5-1
CASSLGLAGPGNEQFF
TGCGCCAGCAGCTTGGGACTAGCGGGGCCTGGGAATGAGCAGTTCTTC
>TRBJ1-5|.|TRBD1|TRBV7-9
CASSPGTGLQPQHF
TGTGCCAGCAGCCCCGGGACAGGTCTTCAGCCCCAGCATTTT
>TRBJ1-1|.|.|TRBV9
CASSLGRNTEAFF
TGTGCCAGCAGCCTTGGGAGAAACACTGAAGCTTTCTTT
>TRBJ2-2|.|TRBD2|TRBV5-1
CASSLQREGTGELFF
TGCGCCAGCAGCTTGCAACGGGAGGGCACCGGGGAGCTGTTTTTT
>TRBJ1-5|.|TRBD1|TRBV30
CAWTLGDRPDQPQHF
TGTGCCTGGACCCTCGGGGACAGGCCTGATCAGCCCCAGCATTTT
>TRBJ1-1|once|.|TRBV3-1/TRBV3-2
CASSQFQGGGTEAFF
TGTGCCAGCAGCCAGTTCCAAGGAGGAGGCACTGAAGCTTTCTTT
>TRBJ2-3|.|.|TRBV19
CASTSRPSGSTDTQYF
TGTGCCAGTACCTCTCGCCCAAGCGGAAGCACAGATACGCAGTATTTT
>TRBJ1-2|.|TRBD1|TRBV19
CASLDRGLYGYTF
TGTGCCAGTCTCGACAGGGGGCTTTATGGCTACACCTTC
>TRBJ2-1|.|.|TRBV5-4
CASSLVQRSYNEQFF
TGTGCCAGCAGCTTGGTCCAGCGGTCCTACAATGAGCAGTTCTTC
>TRBJ2-2|.|.|TRBV9
CASSVGRENTGELFF
TGTGCCAGCAGCGTAGGACGGGAGAACACCGGGGAGCTGTTTTTT
>TRBJ2-5|.|.|TRBV29-1
CGTGRETQYF
TGCGGAACGGGGAGGGAGACCCAGTACTTC